A single T cell receptor (beta chain) is shown here with its context. This specimen belongs to a study of blood T cell repertoires in COVID-19. The germline V and J ends were trimmed by 1 base and 1 base, with 10 bases remaining between them. The CDR3 length is 15 residues. Germline lookup yields CDR1 SGHAT and CDR2 FQDESV (reference sequence). This table comes from immunoSEQ multiplex PCR, and its TCRdb copy is limited to in-frame clones, with some not included. Of 200,000 to 250,000 clones detected, roughly nine tenths appear once; the ten largest clones hold approximately 2.8%. The sequencing sample was made of PBMCs or T cells enriched from blood (not recorded which). This receptor was obtained from a woman in her forties or fifties in a cohort exposed to, infected with or recovered from COVID-19 (not recorded which). The genes are TRBV11-1 and TRBJ1-1; maybe TRBD1 (6 bases). The CDR3 region is CASSLEPRGNTEAFF. In DNA form, the CDR3 reads TGTGCCAGCAGCTTAGAACCCAGGGGGAACACTGAAGCTTTCTTT.